This T cell receptor (beta chain) emerged from a study of early T cells in non-severe SARS-CoV-2 infection. Study details: Bulk RNA isolated from unsorted whole blood underwent sequencing; chains were not paired.

TCRdb re-analysed the 5' RACE reads in MiXCR, keeping a single row per CDR3 protein. The repertoire consists of under 60,000 distinct CDR3 sequences, with roughly 9% occurring once and the leading ten covering around 3.7%. This clonotype has at least ten counts. This clonotype originated in an adult who was a healthcare worker with PCR-confirmed SARS-CoV-2 infection or an uninfected control (not recorded which). The starting material was whole blood, obtained at baseline.

The CDR3: CASSDFGTGLYEQYF. CDR3 nucleotides: TGTGCCAGCAGTGATTTTGGCACAGGTCTCTACGAGCAGTACTTC. The rearrangement uses TRBV25-1 and TRBJ2-7; the D gene is possibly TRBD1 (5 bases). The CDR3 has 15 residues. CDR1 and CDR2 (germline): MGHDK, SYGVNS. Trimming shortened V by 3 bases and J by 3 bases, and 15 bases separated the two germline ends.